These 18 T cell receptor beta chains were sequenced from one sample in a study of T cells in Graves' hyperthyroidism and ophthalmopathy (dated by TCRdb to about 2019). Library prep was done by multiplex PCR. TCRdb lists the instrument as Illumina HiSeq 2000. The TCR beta CDR3 regions were amplified from the RNA transcripts. A first-round RT-PCR of the TCR CDR3 used the HTBI primer set with the Qiagen OneStep RT-PCR kit. TCRdb cleaned the public reads at Q25 with fastp, built clones with MiXCR and kept in-frame beta chains. Entries that share a CDR3 protein sequence are merged under the most common genes and DNA. This sample gives some 350,000 distinct CDR3 sequences in total; roughly 19% of them show up just once. The ten largest make up 3% to 4.5% of the sample. Sequencing was carried out using blood. The receptors derive from a young woman with Graves' hyperthyroidism.

CDR3 loop: CASRATWGDTQYF. Here the CDR3 DNA reads TGTGCCAGCAGAGCTACTTGGGGAGATACGCAGTATTTT. The chain carries TRBV2 and TRBJ2-3; D is ambiguous. The germline V gene has CDR1 SNHLY and CDR2 FYNNEI. Trimming stripped 6 bases from V and 5 bases from J, with 12 bases between. This CDR3 has 13 residues.

This clonotype was recorded many times. The chain combines TRBV4-2 with TRBJ2-5, with D uncertain. This CDR3 spans 13 amino acids. Trimming pared 1 base from V and 4 bases from J, leaving 7 bases between. Germline CDR1 and CDR2: LGHNA and YNFKEQ. The CDR3: CASSQGEGETQYF. The CDR3 region has the DNA TGTGCCAGCAGCCAAGGGGAAGGAGAGACCCAGTACTTC.

This clonotype came up many times. V gene TRBV4-1 combines with J gene TRBJ1-1; D unclear. With 0 bases removed from V and 1 base from J, the gap between germline ends came to 9 bases. The CDR3 sequence is 15 residues long. The germline V gene has CDR1 MGHRA and CDR2 YSYEKL. The CDR3 spells CASSQDQAENTEAFF. CDR3 DNA sequence: TGCGCCAGCAGCCAAGATCAAGCAGAGAACACTGAAGCTTTCTTT.

There are a few counts of this clonotype. The germline gene is not matched at one end of the junction; a read error may be the cause. The chain links TRBV19 to TRBJ2-2; D unresolved. Germline assignment: CDR1 LNHDA and CDR2 SQIVND (reference sequence). This CDR3 comprises 13 residues. The CDR3 DNA follows: TGTGTCAGTAGTATGGATTACACCGGGGAGCTGTTTTTT. Translated, it gives CVSSMDYTGELFF.

In this sample, this clonotype turned up many times. V gene TRBV2 combines with J gene TRBJ1-1, with 10 bases that match TRBD1. Germline V gene sequence: CDR1 SNHLY, CDR2 FYNNEI. The junction had 7 bases not matched to a gene; V was cut back by 5 bases and J by 4 bases. The CDR3 has 15 amino acids. The CDR3 sequence: CASSKRTGGSTEAFF. Written as DNA, the CDR3 is TGTGCCAGCAGTAAGCGGACAGGGGGGAGCACTGAAGCTTTCTTT.

This clonotype was seen many times. The chain employs TRBV20-1 and TRBJ1-2; TRBD1 is a possible D gene (6 bases). This CDR3 has 13 residues. V was clipped by 6 bases and J by 3 bases, with 14 bases between them. Looked up from germline, CDR1 is DFQATT and CDR2 is SNEGSKA (reference sequence). Here the CDR3 DNA reads TGCAGTGCCCGGGACACGCAGGACTATGGCTACACCTTC. Its protein product is CSARDTQDYGYTF.

This clonotype was found a few times. The V gene is TRBV19, the J gene TRBJ1-5; 10 positions agree with TRBD1. The length of the CDR3 is 15 residues. V dropped 3 bases and J dropped 5; count of bases not matched to a gene: 4. Germline CDR1 LNHDA, CDR2 SQIVND (reference sequence). The CDR3 here is CASSIAGQGYQPQHF. The CDR3 nucleotides are TGTGCCAGTAGTATCGCGGGACAGGGGTATCAGCCCCAGCATTTT. Using reference TRBV19 and TRBJ1-5 for the parts outside the CDR3, the full variable domain is DGGITQSPKYLFRKEGQNVTLSCEQNLNHDAMYWYRQDPGQGLRLIYYSQIVNDFQKGDIAEGYSVSREKKESFPLTVTSAQKNPTAFYLCASSIAGQGYQPQHFGDGTRLSIL.

The table lists this clonotype with many counts. The chain employs TRBV6-2 or TRBV6-3 and TRBJ1-1; D might be TRBD1 (5 bases). Germline V CDR1 and CDR2: MNHEY, SVGEGT. V was cut by 4 bases and J by 5 bases, with 17 bases left in between. This CDR3 is 15 amino acids long. The chain's CDR3 is CASSSDTGGGTEAFF. CDR3 nucleotides: TGTGCCAGCAGTTCGGATACTGGGGGGGGGACTGAAGCTTTCTTT.

The chain employs TRBV7-2 and TRBJ1-1; tentatively, D is TRBD1 (5 bases). V lost 1 base to trimming and J lost 4 bases, with 7 bases between them. The CDR3 extends over 13 amino acids. CDR1 and CDR2 (germline): SGHTA, FQGNSA. DNA for the CDR3: TGTGCCAGCAGCTTAGATCAGGGCACTGAAGCTTTCTTT. It codes for CASSLDQGTEAFF.

This clonotype was seen ten or more times. The J gene is TRBJ2-7, the V gene TRBV29-1; possible D gene TRBD2, 5 bases. Germline CDR1 reads SQVTM; CDR2 reads ANQGSEA. Trimming left V 6 bases short and J 8 bases short, with 20 bases between. The CDR3 is 13 amino acids. Here the CDR3 reads CSVTDLMKDKQYF. In nucleotides, the CDR3 is TGCAGCGTCACGGACTTAATGAAGGATAAGCAGTACTTC.

This clonotype occurred many times. This sequence joins TRBV7-8 and TRBJ1-1; D possibly corresponds to TRBD1 (6 bases). The CDR3 has 13 amino acids. In germline, CDR1 is SGHVS, CDR2 FQNEAQ. Between the trimmed V and J ends, which lost 5 bases and 4 bases, there was a span of 11 bases. This CDR3 reads CASSKGGSTEAFF. The CDR3 DNA follows: TGTGCCAGCAGCAAAGGGGGGAGCACTGAAGCTTTCTTT.

This clonotype was detected many times. V is TRBV11-2 and J is TRBJ2-5; no reliable D call. The CDR3 has 18 residues. CDR1 is SGHAT, CDR2 FQNNGV, per germline. The ends were cut back, 2 bases at V and 1 base at J, with 20 bases in the middle. As DNA, the CDR3 is TGTGCCAGCAGCTTATACCCTGGGGTAGGAACCTTCCAAGAGACCCAGTACTTC. Protein sequence: CASSLYPGVGTFQETQYF.

This clonotype was recorded many times. V and J are TRBV12-3 or TRBV12-4 and TRBJ2-7; weak D call: TRBD1 (6 bases). The CDR3 covers 15 residues. Trimming stripped 2 bases from V and 2 bases from J, with 13 bases between. CDR3 protein: CASSLLSGTTYEQYF. The CDR3 nucleotides read TGTGCCAGCAGTTTATTGTCGGGGACAACCTACGAGCAGTACTTC.

Note on this clonotype: Possible read error: a much larger clone is one base away. J is TRBJ2-7 and V is TRBV7-4; a possible D gene is TRBD2 (6 bases). CDR3 length: 16 residues. CDR1 and CDR2 (germline): SGHVT, SQSDAQ. Trimming removed 5 bases at V and 2 bases at J, with 19 bases between. The CDR3 DNA follows: TGTGCCAGCAGCCTAGGAGGGCGCACGGCCACCTACGAGCAGTACTTC. This codes for CASSLGGRTATYEQYF.

There are many counts of this clonotype. This chain joins TRBV20-1 and TRBJ2-4; TRBD2 matches 7 bases. This CDR3 comprises 12 residues. Germline lookup yields CDR1 DFQATT and CDR2 SNEGSKA (reference sequence). This CDR3 reads CTPGTGGNIQYF. The CDR3 DNA sequence: TGCACGCCCGGGACCGGGGGGAACATTCAGTACTTC.

This clonotype was recorded at least ten times. The chain is built from TRBV12-3 or TRBV12-4 and TRBJ2-6; tentatively, D is TRBD1 (6 bases). V dropped 4 bases and J dropped 6 bases, with 13 bases sitting between them. This CDR3 is built from 15 residues. The CDR3 is CASSWGTSSANVLTF. CDR3 bases: TGTGCCAGCAGTTGGGGGACATCGTCGGCCAACGTCCTGACTTTC.

There are many counts of this clonotype. The chain joins TRBV28 to TRBJ1-5, with a possible D match to TRBD1 (5 bases). There are 12 residues in the CDR3. The V gene's germline CDR1 is MDHEN and CDR2 SYDVKM. The chain's CDR3 is CATVSFYQPQHF. CDR3 DNA: TGTGCGACAGTTTCGTTCTATCAGCCCCAGCATTTT.

This clonotype came up many times. The J gene is TRBJ2-7, the V gene TRBV20-1, with D possibly matching TRBD2 (5 bases). The CDR3 loop spans 12 amino acids. Between the trimmed V and J ends, which lost 4 bases and 3 bases, there was a span of 10 bases. The germline V gene encodes CDR1 DFQATT and CDR2 SNEGSKA (reference sequence). The CDR3 sequence: CSATSEGYEQYF. As DNA, the CDR3 is TGCAGTGCTACCTCAGAGGGCTACGAGCAGTACTTC.